This T cell receptor beta chain was recorded in a study of blood T cell repertoires in COVID-19. Method: immunoSEQ multiplex PCR; TCRdb's copy keeps in-frame clones and lacks some. There are 280,000 or so clones in the sample; approximately 90% occur only once, and under 8% lies in the top ten. CDR3 length: 13 residues. J was trimmed by 5 bases and V by 5 bases; bases with no gene match: 2. CDR1 and CDR2 (germline): SNHLY, FYNNEI. The rearrangement links TRBV2 to TRBJ1-5, with 8 positions matching TRBD1. The material sequenced was peripheral blood. The clonotype was recovered from a woman aged 25 to 39 who had recovered from COVID-19. In nucleotides, the CDR3 is TGTGCCAGCAGTTGGACAGGGTATCAGCCCCAGCATTTT. It codes for CASSWTGYQPQHF.